This T cell receptor beta chain emerged from a study of cytomegalovirus exposure and HLA in healthy donors (dated by TCRdb to about 2017). For the wider study: An earlier analysis of some 600 of the donors reported approximately 260 Gb of sequence data and around 120 million unique TCR beta sequences obtained from some 200 million T cells. An early release that covered about 600 HLA-typed donors contained approximately 300 gigabases of sequencing data and around 85 million unique TCR sequences. The genetic ancestry cluster associated with self-reported Caucasian donors included roughly four fifths of the 398 genotyped donors. The study was designed to test whether signatures of past pathogen exposure could be identified by cataloging public T cell receptors. The study used immunosequencing to profile the T cell repertoires of some 600 subjects and linked those repertoires to cytomegalovirus serostatus. In addition to the first cohort of 666 subjects, a separate validation cohort of approximately 130 different subjects was used. High-throughput TCR immunosequencing, statistical association of individual TCRs with disease status, and machine learning were combined to predict cytomegalovirus infection status. A later analysis re-analyzed previously published TCR beta repertoires from several hundred donors and added high-resolution HLA genotyping to study TCR occurrence patterns. In the later analysis, no new phenotypic data were used to find candidate immune exposures; instead, reliance was placed on TCR beta sequences and their occurrence across donors. To decide whether each TCR beta V gene segment behaved as functional or pseudogenic, an earlier analysis of some 600 of the donors relied on high-throughput TCR beta sequencing. Donor age, sex, ethnicity and CMV serostatus were collected together with the repertoire data. In a later genetic analysis, genome-wide SNP genotypes for about three fifths of the roughly 670 donors were used, and that subset was treated as a discovery cohort. All discovery cohort repertoires had been generated using a single sequencing platform. HLA typing covered class I and class II loci at four-digit resolution. The number of donors typed differed by locus, with about 629-640 for A, B, C, DRB1 and DQB1, roughly 520 for DQA1, nearly 610 for DPA1, and around 450 for DPB1. A few DR-DQ haplotypes were treated as single units for association and clustering because of strong linkage in the cohort. Across some 400 genotyped donors of the cohort, an average of approximately 220,000 unique TCR beta nucleotide sequences per donor were sequenced, and roughly 18% of those sequences were non-productive. Summary of the overall study and its limitations: Broadly in line with IMGT annotations, most TCR beta V segments showed up in productive rearrangements about 90% or about 30% of the time in an earlier analysis of around 600 of the donors. Sequencing depth was assumed to be roughly uniform across donors in the presence/absence analyses, though that assumption may not hold. The 87-base-pair reads could not distinguish some IMGT-functional V segments, including TRBV6-2 and TRBV6-3, so those segments were excluded. A further reported finding was that TCR beta sequences accurately predicted the HLA-A and HLA-B alleles for most subjects in the first cohort. According to a later analysis, TCR association rates differed among HLA loci, with DRB1 alleles showing the most associated TCRs and HLA-C alleles showing the fewest. It was suggested by the authors that the approach could potentially be generalized to other disease states and immunological phenotypes. Immune exposure information for the cohort was limited to CMV serostatus. In both the original and validation cohorts, the classifier was reported to diagnose cytomegalovirus status with high specificity and sensitivity. According to a later analysis, parvovirus B19, influenza, CMV and Epstein-Barr virus appeared linked to several top co-occurrence clusters. A later genetic analysis associated a missense DCLRE1C variant with V-gene and J-gene trimming of TCR beta chains, and an independent cohort replicated the association. A later analysis found that most CMV-associated TCR beta chains appeared HLA-restricted, with HLA associations seemingly driven largely by CMV exposure. This cohort had only TCR beta chains sequenced, and the lack of alpha or paired-chain data limited which features could be detected. Linkage disequilibrium might explain the correlated functional status among segregating V segments, but an unknown experimental factor could not be excluded. The earlier analysis of 587 of the donors excluded roughly 17 rarely observed V segments, including chromosome 9 orphons, because counts were too low. According to a later genetic analysis, donors in an Asian-associated ancestry cluster had fewer N-insertions in productive TCRs than the approximately 700-donor mean. The study gave a list of 150 to 200 TCR beta chains associated with cytomegalovirus. In a later analysis, HLA-associated TCR beta chains showed more clonal expansion and lower generation probabilities than non-associated chains that were equally common. Strong co-occurrence of HLA alleles, especially DR and DQ, made assigning TCR associations to individual alleles difficult. Across donors, most TCR sequences were observed very rarely, whereas some public TCRs were present in many individuals. In vitro tests confirmed that three of the cytomegalovirus-associated TCR beta chains recognize cytomegalovirus antigens. A group of highly shared sequence variants was considered likely to be a technical artifact of the sequencing pipeline. In a later analysis, over 15,000 TCR beta sequences were associated with specific HLA alleles at a false discovery rate of 0.05. Because HLA typing was missing for some donors at each locus, association tests included only the typed subset.

CDR1 and CDR2 are read off the germline V gene as SGHTA and FQGTGA. Trimming leaves V shorter by 4 bases and J shorter by 8 bases, with the junction holding 8 bases beyond the gene matches. The CDR3, from cysteine to phenylalanine, totals 14 residues. CDR3 DNA is the only sequence kept; it has 42 bases, read in frame from the first base. The cohort comprised fewer than 750 healthy bone marrow donors. At the time of sampling, every cohort member was nominally healthy, though immune exposures that went unrecorded were likely present. The donor was CMV seronegative and belonged to the group of over 350 seronegative cohort members. Every donor gave a peripheral blood sample, and the peripheral blood mononuclear cells from that sample were used for TCR beta sequencing. Genomic DNA was extracted from the blood cell samples with the Qiagen DNeasy Blood Extraction Kit. Concerning this clone: What this receptor recognizes is not known. No base quality information exists; no much larger clone differs at one position.

Receptor libraries were prepared by the immunoSEQ multiplex PCR assay. The multiplex PCR relied on a mix of 60 forward primers for TCR Vbeta segments and 13 reverse primers for TCR Jbeta segments. The CDR3 region of rearranged TCR beta genes was amplified from genomic DNA with a multiplex PCR assay. Amplified TCR beta libraries were sequenced as 87-base-pair reads on the Illumina HiSeq System. The authors' analysis ran thus. In a later analysis, tens of millions of unique TCR beta chains were counted across the roughly 610 repertoires, and around 10 million of these chains were shared by at least two donors. To remove PCR and sequencing errors, raw reads were error-corrected and collapsed into unique sequences using a nearest-neighbor algorithm that merged closely related sequences. V, D and J gene segments were assigned by aligning CDR3 sequences to IMGT reference sequences. For a sequence to be retained, a match of at least six nucleotides to both a V gene segment and a J gene segment was required. Rearrangements were called productive when the CDR3 lacked stop codons and stayed in frame with V and J; all others were non-productive. CDR3 was defined by IMGT convention, running from the second conserved V-encoded cysteine to the conserved J-encoded phenylalanine. The earlier analysis of more than 450 of the donors excluded sequences that lacked an unambiguous match to a single V gene segment. In an earlier analysis of several hundred of the donors, a V segment was called functional when productive rearrangements were above 56.7%, and segregating when the standard deviation between donors exceeded 5%. To diagnose cytomegalovirus status from the catalog of TCR beta chain sequences, a statistical classification framework was built. V and J gene assignment, in a later analysis, came from comparing TCR nucleotide sequences with IMGT/GENE-DB human TR gene sequences. A later analysis assigned CDR3 sequences and most-parsimonious VDJ recombination scenarios with the TCRdist pipeline. A later analysis defined each TCR beta chain by its CDR3 amino acid sequence plus V-gene family, and excluded reads lacking a unique V-gene family. A later analysis removed 600 or so highly shared, low-generation-probability nucleotide sequences to deal with suspected cross-contamination and a sequencing artifact. In a later analysis, a clonal expansion index for each public chain was calculated from normalized within-repertoire ranks of inferred template counts. In a later analysis, generation probabilities were computed using a VDJ recombination model fitted to out-of-frame rearrangements, and the results were checked against IGoR. A later analysis scored TCR-TCR, TCR-HLA and TCR-CMV co-occurrence with hypergeometric tests, applying a repertoire-size bias correction to TCR pairs. A later analysis estimated false discovery rates by permuting HLA or CMV assignments 20 times. In a later analysis, co-occurring TCRs were grouped using DBSCAN, with TCRdist sequence similarity added in when clustering inside HLA-allele-positive subsets. For co-occurrence clustering, repertoires with fewer than 30,000 or more than 120,000 public chains were excluded, along with about five repertoires with anomalous nucleotide sharing. The table comes from immuneACCESS by way of TCRdb, which keeps in-frame sequences with V and J called. Part of the clones is missing from these tables; in studies checked, under half for an unresolved V gene and the rest for unknown reasons. D and trimming come from the DNA, and the V and J calls and clone size come from that table. The sample profile shows around 220,000 clones; about 77% of them were found once. Together, the top ten hold less than 2% of the sample.

The chain couples TRBV7-3 to TRBJ2-3; 8 central nucleotides agree with TRBD2. The sample was PBMCs. This sequence was found in a woman in her thirties in good health and CMV-seronegative. The sequenced DNA is TGTGCCAGCAGCTCGGGACTAGGGTCTGCTACGCAGTATTTT. This gives the protein CASSSGLGSATQYF.